The 32 T cell receptor beta chains reported below all come from one sample, sequenced in a study of blood T cell repertoires in COVID-19. The assay was immunoSEQ multiplex PCR, and TCRdb's table has in-frame clones only and misses some. The sample contains about 92,000 clones, 55% to 80% of which appear only once. The sample was peripheral blood. The receptors were sampled from a woman aged 60-70 years in a cohort sampled during active or convalescent COVID-19.

This clone was seen a handful of times. This rearrangement joins TRBV7-9 to TRBJ2-7; 9 bases map to TRBD2. The CDR3 sequence is 14 residues long. Germline CDR1 SEHNR, CDR2 FQNEAQ (reference sequence). With V trimmed by 5 bases and J by 7 bases, 9 bases remained unmatched. CDR3 in DNA: TGTGCCAGCAGCCGAGGGACTAGCCTACGGGAGCAGTACTTC. This gives the protein CASSRGTSLREQYF.

This CDR3 reads CASSLPGYNEQFF. The CDR3 DNA reads as TGTGCCAGCAGTTTACCGGGGTACAATGAGCAGTTCTTC. V is TRBV28 and J is TRBJ2-1; TRBD2 might be the D (5 bases). The germline gives CDR1 MDHEN, CDR2 SYDVKM. The CDR3 spans 13 residues. V lost 2 bases and J 4 bases, leaving 6 bases between the germline ends.

The chain recombines TRBV5-4 with TRBJ2-1; D not certain. Germline V lookup: CDR1 SGHNT, CDR2 YYREEE (reference sequence). The CDR3 sequence is 12 residues long. V shed 6 bases and J shed 2 bases, with 6 bases lying between them. This CDR3 is CASMQAYNEQFF. In DNA form, the CDR3 reads TGTGCCAGCATGCAGGCCTACAATGAGCAGTTCTTC.

The chain couples TRBV19 to TRBJ2-5; the D gene is possibly TRBD1 (6 bases). There are 15 residues in the CDR3. The V gene's germline CDR1 is LNHDA and CDR2 SQIVND (reference sequence). V shed 3 bases and J shed 11 bases, with 22 bases lying between them. The CDR3 is CASSISGRGHVLQYF. The DNA for the CDR3 is TGTGCCAGTAGTATCTCAGGCAGGGGTCACGTACTTCAGTACTTC.

The chain has TRBV6-5 and TRBJ1-1; 7 positions agree with TRBD1. J was trimmed by 2 bases and V by 8 bases; bases with no gene match: 5. This CDR3 has 13 residues. The germline gives CDR1 MNHEY, CDR2 SVGAGI. Here the CDR3 reads CASSRQGNTEAFF. The CDR3 bases are TGTGCCAGCTCCAGACAGGGCAACACTGAAGCTTTCTTT.

The chain recombines TRBV19 with TRBJ2-5; a possible D gene is TRBD1 (7 bases). From germline, CDR1 is LNHDA and CDR2 SQIVND (reference sequence). CDR3 size: 18 residues. Trimming took off 5 bases at V and 1 base at J, with 23 bases between the two ends. CDR3 residues: CASSAGQNYYTIQETQYF. The CDR3 DNA is TGTGCCAGTAGTGCGGGACAGAACTACTACACGATCCAAGAGACCCAGTACTTC.

V is TRBV7-2 and J is TRBJ2-5, with 8 bases identical to TRBD2. The CDR3 loop spans 16 amino acids. Per the germline V gene, CDR1 is SGHTA and CDR2 is FQGNSA. With 5 bases clipped from V and 2 bases from J, the junction kept 10 bases outside the gene matches. CDR3 bases: TGTGCCAGCAGCATCGGGGGGGCCGGTAGGCAAGAGACCCAGTACTTC. Its protein product is CASSIGGAGRQETQYF.

The sample holds a few counts of this clone. This chain joins TRBV30 and TRBJ2-2; D perhaps matches TRBD1 (5 bases). The germline gives CDR1 GTSNPN, CDR2 SVGIG (reference sequence). The CDR3 contains 13 residues. The germline V and J ends were trimmed by 3 bases and 7 bases, with 12 bases remaining between them. CDR3 DNA: TGTGCCTGGAGCTGGGGCCGAGGCGGGGAGCTGTTTTTT. Translation: CAWSWGRGGELFF.

Only a few counts were recorded for this clone. The chain combines TRBV19 with TRBJ1-2; TRBD1 might be the D (5 bases). This CDR3 region has 13 residues. Trimming cost V 1 base and J 7 bases, with 10 bases left between them. The germline gives CDR1 LNHDA, CDR2 SQIVND (reference sequence). CDR3 sequence reads: CASSIATTVGYTF. CDR3 DNA: TGTGCCAGTAGTATAGCGACGACAGTTGGCTACACCTTC.

The chain links TRBV3-1 (or the pseudogene TRBV3-2) to TRBJ2-1; no clear D gene. This CDR3 comprises 15 residues. The germline gives CDR1 LGHDT, CDR2 YNNKEL (reference sequence). Trimming took 1 base from V and 1 from J, leaving 8 bases between them. CDR3 amino acids: CASSQAPGSYNEQFF. DNA of the CDR3: TGTGCCAGCAGCCAAGCCCCCGGGTCCTACAATGAGCAGTTCTTC.

This clone was observed a handful of times. The chain has TRBV7-9 and TRBJ1-2, with D unresolved. CDR1 is SEHNR and CDR2 is FQNEAQ in the germline V gene (reference sequence). The length of the CDR3 is 12 residues. Trimming pared 5 bases from V and 6 bases from J, leaving 10 bases between. CDR3 coding DNA: TGTGCCAGCAGCCAGGAGGCGGATGGCTACACCTTC. Protein sequence: CASSQEADGYTF.

This clone has just a few counts. J is TRBJ2-2 and V is TRBV5-5; D is perhaps TRBD1 (7 bases). Germline V gene sequence: CDR1 SGHKS, CDR2 YYEKEE (reference sequence). This CDR3 region has 15 residues. Between the trimmed V and J ends, which lost 5 bases and 0 bases, there was a span of 11 bases. CDR3 loop: CASREGAPNTGELFF. The CDR3 DNA reads as TGTGCCAGCAGGGAGGGGGCCCCGAACACCGGGGAGCTGTTTTTT.

The chain joins TRBV3-1 (or the pseudogene TRBV3-2) to TRBJ1-6; possible D gene TRBD1, 5 bases. With 1 base removed from V and 9 bases from J, the gap between germline ends came to 10 bases. The germline CDR1 and CDR2 sequences are LGHDT and YNNKEL (reference sequence). The CDR3 totals 14 residues. CDR3 sequence reads: CASSQGRESSPLHF. The CDR3, as DNA: TGTGCCAGCAGCCAAGGCAGGGAAAGTTCACCCCTCCACTTT.

The chain couples TRBV9 to TRBJ1-4; D is possibly TRBD1 (5 bases). V lost 3 bases to trimming and J lost 8 bases, with 14 bases between them. The CDR3 has 14 amino acids. CDR1 is SGDLS, CDR2 YYNGEE, per germline. As DNA, the CDR3 is TGTGCCAGCAGCGCCGTTGGGACTACAGAAAAACTGTTTTTT. As protein: CASSAVGTTEKLFF.

With regard to this clone: This may come from a read error, since a much larger clone is one base off. This rearrangement joins TRBV5-6 to TRBJ1-2; possible D gene TRBD1, 5 bases. Trimming pared 4 bases from V and 2 bases from J, leaving 9 bases between. This CDR3 contains 13 residues. Germline CDR1 is SGHDT and CDR2 is YYEEEE. The DNA for the CDR3 is TGTGCCAGCAGCCCCGACAGAAACTATGGCTACACCTTC. Amino acids: CASSPDRNYGYTF.

This clone was seen just once. The V and J genes are TRBV12-2 and TRBJ2-7; TRBD1, as called in the table, went unchecked against the DNA. TRBV12-2 is reported as a pseudogene. This CDR3 has 16 amino acids. The CDR3 loop reads CASRLAGQGPMWEQYF. In DNA, the CDR3 is TGTGCAAGTCGCTTAGCTGGACAGGGCCCGATGTGGGAGCAGTACTTC.

This chain joins TRBV6-5 and TRBJ2-2, with 8 bases identical to TRBD2. The germline CDR1 and CDR2 sequences are MNHEY and SVGAGI. Germline trimming cut 8 bases from V and 5 bases from J; bases unmatched to any gene: 4. This CDR3 is built from 13 residues. CDR3 bases: TGTGCCAGCTCCACGGGAGGGACCGGGGAGCTGTTTTTT. Translating it yields CASSTGGTGELFF.

This clone occurred a few times. This sequence joins TRBV6-5 and TRBJ2-2, with TRBD1 matching over 7 bases. The CDR3 covers 13 residues. Per the germline V gene, CDR1 is MNHEY and CDR2 is SVGAGI. V dropped 4 bases and J dropped 6; count of bases not matched to a gene: 2. The CDR3 bases are TGTGCCAGCAGTTCACAGGGGTCCGGGGAGCTGTTTTTT. This translates into CASSSQGSGELFF.

This rearrangement joins TRBV2 to TRBJ1-1; TRBD1 aligns across 7 bases. Trimming removed 7 bases from V and 1 base from J; junction bases left unmatched: 6. CDR3 length: 14 residues. In germline, CDR1 is SNHLY, CDR2 FYNNEI. The CDR3 region has the DNA TGTGCCAGCACCCCCCGACAGGGGAACACTGAAGCTTTCTTT. It specifies CASTPRQGNTEAFF.

This chain links TRBV5-1 with TRBJ2-3; 7 bases line up with TRBD1. The CDR3 extends over 15 amino acids. Trimming took 7 bases from V and 1 from J; bases not matched to a gene: 9. Germline assignment: CDR1 SGHRS and CDR2 YFSETQ. CDR3 bases: TGCGCCAGCGGAACCCTAGGGGGCGGCACAGATACGCAGTATTTT. It specifies CASGTLGGGTDTQYF.

The chain carries TRBV6-1 and TRBJ1-1, with D perhaps TRBD1 (6 bases). In germline, CDR1 is MNHNS, CDR2 SASEGT. The CDR3 extends over 15 amino acids. V shed 3 bases and J shed 1 base, with 12 bases lying between them. The CDR3 nucleotides read TGTGCCAGCAGTGATTACAGGGCATCGAACACTGAAGCTTTCTTT. It translates to CASSDYRASNTEAFF.

The chain links TRBV27 to TRBJ1-1; D unresolved. Germline V gene sequence: CDR1 MNHEY, CDR2 SMNVEV (reference sequence). The CDR3 has 13 amino acids. V lost 3 bases, J lost 4 bases, and 9 bases lay in between. The DNA for the CDR3 is TGTGCCAGCAGTTTCTGGGCTGGCACTGAAGCTTTCTTT. It translates to CASSFWAGTEAFF.

This sequence joins TRBV10-2 and TRBJ2-7; 12 bases align to TRBD1. From germline, CDR1 is WSHSY and CDR2 SAAADI. The junction had 2 bases not matched to a gene; V was cut back by 3 bases and J by 2 bases. The CDR3 length is 15 residues. CDR3 coding DNA: TGCGCCAGCAGTGACGGGACAGGGGGCCCCTACGAGCAGTACTTC. Translating gives CASSDGTGGPYEQYF.

The table lists this clone with a few counts. The V gene is TRBV27, the J gene TRBJ1-3; 9 bases match TRBD1. Germline CDR1 MNHEY, CDR2 SMNVEV (reference sequence). V lost 6 bases, J lost 0 bases, and 3 bases stayed unmatched. This CDR3 is 15 amino acids long. CDR3 in DNA: TGTGCCAGCAGGGGGACAGGGATCTCTGGAAACACCATATATTTT. Translated, it gives CASRGTGISGNTIYF.

The rearrangement uses TRBV18 and TRBJ1-2; 9 bases map to TRBD1. The CDR3 contains 17 residues. CDR1 is KGHSH, CDR2 LQKENI, per germline. The trim removed 5 bases at V and 4 bases at J, leaving 14 bases unmatched. In DNA form, the CDR3 reads TGTGCCAGCTCATCCGCTCCGTCCGGGACAGGGACCTATGGCTACACCTTC. Residues: CASSSAPSGTGTYGYTF.

The chain links TRBV2 to TRBJ2-3; the D is unclear. V dropped 6 bases and J dropped 6 bases, with 7 bases sitting between them. Per the germline V gene, CDR1 is SNHLY and CDR2 is FYNNEI. The CDR3 length is 11 residues. The CDR3 coding sequence is TGTGCCAGCAGCGTTCGGGATACGCAGTATTTT. It translates to CASSVRDTQYF.

The rearrangement uses TRBV18 and TRBJ1-3; tentatively, D is TRBD1 (5 bases). Germline CDR1 and CDR2: KGHSH and LQKENI. V lost 6 bases to trimming and J lost 0 bases, with 15 bases between them. The CDR3 extends over 16 amino acids. The CDR3 region has the DNA TGTGCCAGCTCGGAAAGGACACCTCGCTCTGGAAACACCATATATTTT. Translated, it gives CASSERTPRSGNTIYF. The entire variable domain, with the rest obtained from reference TRBV18 and TRBJ1-3, is as follows: NAGVMQNPRHLVRRRGQEARLRCSPMKGHSHVYWYRQLPEEGLKFMVYLQKENIIDESGMPKERFSAEFPKEGPSILRIQQVVRGDSAAYFCASSERTPRSGNTIYFGEGSWLTVV.

This chain connects TRBV24-1 to TRBJ1-1; no firm D call. The V end was cut by 1 base, the J end by 3 bases, with 11 bases between. From germline, CDR1 is KGHDR and CDR2 SFDVKD. The CDR3 covers 15 residues. CDR3 amino acids: CATSDFGRKYTEAFF. CDR3 DNA: TGTGCCACCAGTGATTTTGGCAGGAAATACACTGAAGCTTTCTTT.

The rearrangement uses TRBV5-1 and TRBJ2-1; 8 nucleotides match TRBD2. Per the germline V gene, CDR1 is SGHRS and CDR2 is YFSETQ. The V and J ends lost 5 bases and 1 base, in that order; junction bases with no gene match: 5. CDR3 length: 15 amino acids. The CDR3 nucleotides are TGCGCCAGCAGTGTAACGGGGGGGTCCTACAATGAGCAGTTCTTC. Its protein product is CASSVTGGSYNEQFF.

The J gene is TRBJ1-1, the V gene TRBV7-9, with D perhaps matching TRBD1 (5 bases). Germline V gene data show CDR1 as SEHNR and CDR2 as FQNEAQ (reference sequence). Trimming shortened V by 5 bases and J by 10 bases, and 17 bases separated the two germline ends. This CDR3 contains 13 residues. CDR3 sequence: CASSLTQGRTAFF. The CDR3 DNA sequence: TGTGCCAGCAGCCTAACCCAGGGCCGGACAGCTTTCTTT.

This chain uses TRBV12-3 or TRBV12-4 with TRBJ2-5; a possible D gene is TRBD1 (5 bases). V was shortened by 6 bases and J by 3 bases, with 11 bases between the two germline ends. The CDR3 has 13 amino acids. CDR3 amino acids: CASRNTGEETQYF. CDR3 nucleotides: TGTGCCAGCAGAAACACAGGTGAAGAGACCCAGTACTTC.

The chain joins TRBV5-1 to TRBJ1-6; 7 bases agree with TRBD1. The CDR3 is 15 amino acids. The J segment lost 6 bases and the V segment lost 3 bases, leaving 6 bases of the junction unmatched. CDR1 and CDR2 from the germline V gene are SGHRS and YFSETQ. The CDR3 coding sequence is TGCGCCAGCAGCTGGGGGACAGCGATTAATTCACCCCTCCACTTT. Its translation is CASSWGTAINSPLHF.